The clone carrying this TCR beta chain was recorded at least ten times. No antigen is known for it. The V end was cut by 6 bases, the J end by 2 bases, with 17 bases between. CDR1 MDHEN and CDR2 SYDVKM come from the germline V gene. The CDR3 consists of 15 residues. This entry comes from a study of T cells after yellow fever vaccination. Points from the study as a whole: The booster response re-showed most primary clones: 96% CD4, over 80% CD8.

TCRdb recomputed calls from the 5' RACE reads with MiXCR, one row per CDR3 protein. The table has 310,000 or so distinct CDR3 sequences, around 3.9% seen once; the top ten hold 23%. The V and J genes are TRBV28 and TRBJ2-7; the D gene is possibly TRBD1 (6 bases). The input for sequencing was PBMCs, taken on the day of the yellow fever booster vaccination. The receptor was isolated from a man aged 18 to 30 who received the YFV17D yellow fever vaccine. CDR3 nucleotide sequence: TGTGCCAGCAGCCTACTTACAGGGTTCCCCTACGAGCAGTACTTC. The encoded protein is CASSLLTGFPYEQYF. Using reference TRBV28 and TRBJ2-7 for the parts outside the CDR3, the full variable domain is DVKVTQSSRYLVKRTGEKVFLECVQDMDHENMFWYRQDPGLGLRLIYFSYDVKMKEKGDIPEGYSVSREKKERFSLILESASTNQTSMYLCASSLLTGFPYEQYFGPGTRLTVT.